A selection of T cell receptor beta chains follows, all from one sample in a study of beta chain features in type 1 diabetes. Sequenced by immunoSEQ multiplex PCR; TCRdb stores in-frame clones only, minus some. The table lists 900,000 or so clones, 15% to 20% of them singletons, with 0.023% in the top ten. Input material: naive CD4+ T cells from blood. Receptors were obtained from a woman under 30 in good health. CDR3s include the opening cysteine and the closing phenylalanine or tryptophan. Fields, in order: J gene, V gene, D gene, clone size, CDR3 DNA, CDR3 protein. D genes are given only for firm matches. Clone sizes are given selectively: once, few, many, or a class where the clone is expanded.

>TRBJ2-1|TRBV5-1|.|.
TGCGCCAGCAGCTCGGGTGGGAACTCCTACAATGAGCAGTTCTTC
CASSSGGNSYNEQFF
>TRBJ2-3|TRBV5-4|.|.
TGTGCCAGCAGCTTGGAGAGCACAGATACGCAGTATTTT
CASSLESTDTQYF
>TRBJ2-1|TRBV9|TRBD2|.
TGTGCCAGCAGCGAAAGCGGGGACGGGTACAATGAGCAGTTCTTC
CASSESGDGYNEQFF
>TRBJ2-5|TRBV4-1|.|.
TGCGCCAGCAGCCAAGGGACGATGACAGAGACCCAGTACTTC
CASSQGTMTETQYF
>TRBJ2-3|TRBV18|.|few
TGTGCCAGCTCAAGGAACACAGATACGCAGTATTTT
CASSRNTDTQYF
>TRBJ2-5|TRBV7-2|.|.
TGTGCCAGCAGTTACCTGGGTGCAGGAGTTGAAGAGACCCAGTACTTC
CASSYLGAGVEETQYF
>TRBJ2-7|TRBV10-3|.|few
TGTGCCATCAGTGAGTCGCGGGATCTTGGGGAGCAGTACTTC
CAISESRDLGEQYF
>TRBJ1-4|TRBV7-9|.|.
TGTGCCAGCGAAAGGCAGGGCGGCGAAAAACTGTTTTTT
CASERQGGEKLFF
>TRBJ2-7|TRBV18|.|.
TGTGCCAGCTCACCACCCAGGGTCGGACCCTACGAGCAGTACTTC
CASSPPRVGPYEQYF
>TRBJ2-1|TRBV29-1|.|few
TGCAGCGTTCTAACAAGGGGTGCGGATGAGCAGTTCTTC
CSVLTRGADEQFF
>TRBJ1-4|TRBV18|.|.
TGTGCCAGCTCACCACCTAACAGGGTCGGTGCTAATGAAAAACTGTTTTTT
CASSPPNRVGANEKLFF
>TRBJ2-2|TRBV7-9|.|.
TGTGCCAGCAGCTTCCGGGACAAAAACACCGGGGAGCTGTTTTTT
CASSFRDKNTGELFF
>TRBJ2-5|TRBV7-2|.|.
TGTGCCAGCAGCTTAGAGCAGCTCCAAGAGACCCAGTACTTC
CASSLEQLQETQYF
>TRBJ2-5|TRBV7-3|TRBD2|.
TGTGCCAGCAGCTTATCTAGCGGGATGAAGGAGACCCAGTACTTC
CASSLSSGMKETQYF